These 20 T cell receptor beta chains were all obtained from the same sample, sequenced in a study of tumor-infiltrating lymphocytes in oesophageal squamous cell carcinoma. One entry per CDR3 protein, called by TCRdb with MiXCR from the PCR reads. The sample holds tens of thousands of distinct CDR3 sequences; about 35% are singletons and the top ten take about 18%. The sequenced sample was esophageal tumor tissue. These receptors originate from a female donor with esophageal squamous cell carcinoma.

At least ten counts were recorded for this clonotype. A read error may explain this, as a much larger clone is one base away. The genes are TRBV7-2 and TRBJ2-1; TRBD2 agrees at 7 bases. The J call is doubtful: the DNA matches TRBJ2-7 better. CDR3 length equals 15 residues. CDR1 is SGHTA, CDR2 FQGNSA, per germline. DNA for the CDR3: TGTGCCAGCAGCTTAGAGGGAGGGGTCTACAATGAGCAGTACTTC. Protein: CASSLEGGVYNEQYF.

Remarks on this clonotype: This CDR3 fails to terminate in the conserved phenylalanine or tryptophan, so it likely reflects a read error. The DNA is omitted, as the CDR3 cannot be located on it reliably, and the CDR3 follows TCRdb's listing. This chain joins TRBV7-6 and TRBJ1-1; TRBD1 is the table's D call and was not checked against the DNA. Per the germline V gene, CDR1 is SGHVS and CDR2 is FNYEAQ. The CDR3 is made up of 20 amino acids, end residues included. The CDR3 spells CASSLPYRAIRGTMATPSVR.

This clonotype was seen many times. The CDR3 nucleotides read TGTGCCAGCAGTGAAGGTATAGGTTCTAGCGGGAACGACGAGCAGTACTTC. This encodes CASSEGIGSSGNDEQYF. The chain combines TRBV6-1 with TRBJ2-7, with TRBD2 matching over 9 bases. Trimming removed 1 base from V and 5 bases from J; junction bases left unmatched: 12. The CDR3 sequence is 17 residues long. The V gene's germline CDR1 is MNHNS and CDR2 SASEGT.

This clonotype was counted many times. V is TRBV5-1 and J is TRBJ1-2; D is undetermined. Germline assignment: CDR1 SGHRS and CDR2 YFSETQ. The V end lost 5 bases, the J end lost 1 base, and 12 bases lay between the germline ends. The CDR3 is made up of 14 amino acids. This CDR3 is CASSYTAGNYGYTF. The CDR3 coding sequence is TGCGCCAGCAGTTATACGGCGGGTAACTATGGCTACACCTTC.

This clonotype is categorized as medium-sized. This chain connects TRBV7-9 to TRBJ2-2; D is perhaps TRBD1 (5 bases). Germline V gene sequence: CDR1 SEHNR, CDR2 FQNEAQ (reference sequence). This CDR3 is built from 13 residues. Trimming removed 10 bases from V and 2 bases from J, with 11 bases in between. The CDR3 loop is CATQGQNTGELFF. DNA of the CDR3: TGTGCCACCCAAGGACAAAACACCGGGGAGCTGTTTTTT. The full variable domain, completed using reference TRBV7-9 and TRBJ2-2, is DTGVSQNPRHKITKRGQNVTFRCDPISEHNRLYWYRQTLGQGPEFLTYFQNEAQLEKSRLLSDRFSAERPKGSFSTLEIQRTEQGDSAMYLCATQGQNTGELFFGEGSRLTVL.

This clonotype was detected many times. The chain couples TRBV6-1 to TRBJ2-3; D gene ambiguous. The CDR3 is made up of 15 amino acids. Germline assignment: CDR1 MNHNS and CDR2 SASEGT. V lost 2 bases, J lost 1 base, and 10 bases lay in between. The CDR3 here is CASSERILGTDTQYF. The CDR3, as DNA: TGTGCCAGCAGTGAACGGATACTTGGCACAGATACGCAGTATTTT.

The table lists this clonotype with many counts. The chain joins TRBV18 to TRBJ1-2, with 11 bases that match TRBD1. The germline CDR1 and CDR2 sequences are KGHSH and LQKENI. The CDR3 is made up of 15 amino acids. J lost 4 bases, V lost 1 base, and 2 bases had no gene match. CDR3 protein: CASSPRDRGIYGYTF. CDR3 in DNA: TGTGCCAGCTCACCACGGGACAGGGGGATCTATGGCTACACCTTC.

Many counts were recorded for this clonotype. The chain employs TRBV11-2 and TRBJ2-1; maybe TRBD2 (5 bases). There are 14 residues in the CDR3. Germline values: CDR1 SGHAT, CDR2 FQNNGV. V dropped 4 bases and J dropped 7 bases, with 14 bases sitting between them. This CDR3 is CASSSTQGRNEQFF. The CDR3 coding sequence is TGTGCCAGCAGCTCGACGCAAGGGAGAAATGAGCAGTTCTTC.

There are many counts of this clonotype. Germline is not matched at one junction end, which may reflect a read error. CDR3 amino acids: CASSYRGGASYNSPLHF. CDR3 DNA sequence: TGTGCCAGCAGTTACCGCGGGGGAGCATCCTATAATTCACCCCTCCACTTC. The chain uses TRBV6-6 and TRBJ1-6; D perhaps matches TRBD1 (5 bases). The CDR3 runs 17 residues. Germline V gene data show CDR1 as MNHNY and CDR2 as SVGAGI (reference sequence).

V gene TRBV4-2 combines with J gene TRBJ2-2; 9 bases align to TRBD1. The CDR3 consists of 16 residues. Germline V CDR1 and CDR2: LGHNA, YNFKEQ. J was trimmed by 2 bases and V by 5 bases; bases with no gene match: 6. As DNA, the CDR3 is TGTGCCAGCAGCAGCCGGGGACAGGGTAACACCGGGGAGCTGTTTTTT. Translated: CASSSRGQGNTGELFF.

The rearrangement uses TRBV7-3 and TRBJ2-2, with TRBD2 identical over 9 bases. Germline V lookup: CDR1 SGHTA, CDR2 FQGTGA. V shed 2 bases and J 1 base; nucleotides not matched to a gene: 8. The length of the CDR3 is 18 residues. CDR3 in amino acids: CASSLRSLLAGNTGELFF. For the CDR3, the DNA is TGTGCCAGCAGCTTACGGTCCCTACTAGCGGGGAACACCGGGGAGCTGTTTTTT. Together with reference TRBV7-3 and TRBJ2-2, the CDR3 gives the full variable domain: GAGVSQTPSNKVTEKGKYVELRCDPISGHTALYWYRQSLGQGPEFLIYFQGTGAADDSGLPNDRFFAVRPEGSVSTLKIQRTERGDSAVYLCASSLRSLLAGNTGELFFGEGSRLTVL.

The table lists this clonotype with many counts. The CDR3 protein is CASSLLGKGEQYF. The CDR3 bases are TGTGCCAGCAGTTTATTGGGTAAGGGGGAGCAGTACTTC. The chain couples TRBV27 to TRBJ2-3; tentative D call: TRBD1 (5 bases). The end of the DNA is better explained by TRBJ2-7, so the J call may be wrong. Germline V CDR1 and CDR2: MNHEY, SMNVEV (reference sequence). The CDR3 has 13 residues.

This clonotype was detected many times. This chain links TRBV28 with TRBJ1-5, with a weak D call TRBD1 (6 bases). V gave up 3 bases and J gave up 4 bases, with 16 bases separating them. CDR1 and CDR2 (germline): MDHEN, SYDVKM. The CDR3 consists of 16 residues. DNA of the CDR3: TGTGCCAGCAGTTTCCGGGTTGACAGGACGAATCAGCCCCAGCATTTT. Translated, it gives CASSFRVDRTNQPQHF.

The V call is TRBV11-3, the J call TRBJ1-1; D might be TRBD2 (5 bases). The DNA end favors TRBJ2-1, so the J call may be wrong. The CDR3 loop spans 13 amino acids. The germline V gene encodes CDR1 SGHNT and CDR2 YENEEA. CDR3 nucleotide sequence: TGTGCCAGCAGCCCACGGACTGTAGGTCTGCAGTTCTTC. Translation gives CASSPRTVGLQFF.

This clonotype showed up just a few times. This chain links TRBV7-3 with TRBJ2-2, with a possible D match to TRBD1 (5 bases). This CDR3 spans 14 amino acids. Trimming shortened V by 1 base and J by 3 bases, and 6 bases separated the two germline ends. CDR1 is SGHTA and CDR2 is FQGTGA in the germline V gene. CDR3 nucleotides: TGTGCCAGCAGCTTAAAGGGGTACACCGGGGAGCTGTTTTTT. It is translated as CASSLKGYTGELFF.

This clonotype is labeled medium-sized. This chain joins TRBV10-2 and TRBJ2-1; 8 nucleotides line up with TRBD2. V was clipped by 4 bases and J by 3 bases; unmatched bases: 5. The CDR3 extends over 15 amino acids. The V gene's germline CDR1 is WSHSY and CDR2 SAAADI. The CDR3 spells CASSVVAGFYNEQFF. DNA for the CDR3: TGCGCCAGCAGTGTGGTAGCGGGATTCTACAATGAGCAGTTCTTC.

The rearrangement links TRBV20-1 to TRBJ1-5, with D possibly matching TRBD1 (5 bases). Germline V lookup: CDR1 DFQATT, CDR2 SNEGSKA (reference sequence). The CDR3 extends over 15 amino acids. Trimming took off 6 bases at V and 0 bases at J, with 15 bases between the two ends. The CDR3 protein is CSATQTAYSNQPQHF. CDR3 sequence (DNA): TGCAGTGCGACCCAGACAGCTTATAGCAATCAGCCCCAGCATTTT.

This clonotype has more than one count but fewer than ten. The rearrangement uses TRBV5-4 and TRBJ2-2; the D is unclear. The ends were cut back, 0 bases at V and 5 bases at J, with 5 bases in the middle. CDR1 and CDR2 (germline): SGHNT, YYREEE (reference sequence). The CDR3 has 13 amino acids. The CDR3 region has the DNA TGTGCCAGCAGCTTGGGGGGAACCGGGGAGCTGTTTTTT. This codes for CASSLGGTGELFF. Filled out from reference TRBV5-4 and TRBJ2-2, the complete variable domain reads ETGVTQSPTHLIKTRGQQVTLRCSSQSGHNTVSWYQQALGQGPQFIFQYYREEENGRGNFPPRFSGLQFPNYSSELNVNALELDDSALYLCASSLGGTGELFFGEGSRLTVL.

The chain employs TRBV28 and TRBJ2-3; D is uncertain. V was shortened by 3 bases and J by 6 bases, with 1 base between the two germline ends. CDR1 is MDHEN, CDR2 SYDVKM, per germline. The CDR3 has 10 amino acids. The CDR3 loop is CASSLDTQYF. CDR3 DNA: TGTGCCAGCAGTTTGGATACGCAGTATTTT. The variable domain in full, completed from reference TRBV28 and TRBJ2-3, reads DVKVTQSSRYLVKRTGEKVFLECVQDMDHENMFWYRQDPGLGLRLIYFSYDVKMKEKGDIPEGYSVSREKKERFSLILESASTNQTSMYLCASSLDTQYFGPGTRLTVL.

This clonotype was seen ten or more times. The J gene is TRBJ2-5, the V gene TRBV7-8, with D hard to call. The germline CDR1 and CDR2 sequences are SGHVS and FQNEAQ. The V and J ends lost 0 bases and 11 bases respectively, with 13 bases between them. The CDR3 sequence is 13 residues long. CDR3 sequence reads: CASSLALYNEQYF. DNA for the CDR3: TGTGCCAGCAGCTTAGCACTTTACAATGAGCAGTACTTC.